This entry concerns a single T cell receptor beta chain. Its antigen is unknown. No much larger clone is present one base from it, and per-base qualities are unavailable. The CDR3 regions of human TCRbeta chains were analyzed by immunosequencing. From the authors' description of their analysis: Repertoire TCRs were matched against a reference library of SARS-CoV-2-specific TCRs generated with the MIRA antigen-specificity platform. Breadth was defined as the fraction of unique TCRs that were SARS-CoV-2-associated, and depth was defined as the fraction of total T cells that were SARS-CoV-2-associated. Using the MIRA data, every spike-specific TCR was mapped to the spike region that the TCR reacted to and assigned to either a CD4 or a CD8 class. Log10-transformed breadth and depth values were compared by one-way ANOVA with Sidak's multiple comparisons tests. Not all clones reach the TCRdb copy of this immuneACCESS table, which keeps in-frame sequences only. Checked studies attribute under half of the gap to unresolved V genes and leave the rest unexplained. The V and J calls and clone size were taken over from that table, and D and trimming were inferred from the DNA. The sample table contains 100,000 or so clones; only one count was recorded for roughly 90% of them. The ten largest clones represent about 1.2% of the sample.

This sample is part of a study of T cell responses to AZD1222 COVID-19 vaccine (dated by TCRdb to the early 2020s). Concerning the study at large: AZD1222 recipients whose second dose came at about 4 weeks and those whose second dose came at about 12 weeks were combined into one group, since spike-specific TCR depth and breadth did not differ between the two schedules. TCR sequencing was performed for fewer than 250 trial participants, of whom some 200 were given two doses of AZD1222 and around 25 were given two doses of MenACWY control vaccine. Trial participants were enrolled by age into 18-55, 56-69 and 70-plus year subgroups, with 148, 28 and 57 TCR-sequenced participants respectively.

Interpreted using the paper, the time point label stands for: baseline before first vaccination. Vaccinee samples were obtained from the UK trials COV001 and COV002, which included a single-blind randomized controlled phase 2/3 trial of AZD1222 (ChAdOx1 nCoV-19) in healthy adults. For TCRbeta chain sequencing, PBMC samples were collected from trial participants at day 0 and at day 28 after the second dose. Including the terminal cysteine and phenylalanine, the CDR3 comprises 12 residues. The read is trimmed to its CDR3 DNA, 36 bases read in frame from base 1. Taken from the germline V gene, the CDR1 and CDR2 loops are MDHEN and SYDVKM. V is shortened by 7 bases, J by 8 bases, and the region joining them spans 14 bases. Study-wide findings and limitations: The 56-69-year group was small, and its depth increase did not reach significance, likely because of low power. Participants were mostly white British, with more females than males. The authors suggested clonal diversity may have been underestimated. Because no day 14 peak-response samples were available, repertoires were characterized only after the peak T cell response. Conclusions about previously exposed vaccinees are limited because only five to seven AZD1222 recipients were SARS-CoV-2 seropositive at baseline. The vaccine-associated CD4 TCRs covered the entire spike protein, and the dominant responses fell in regions 160-218 and 743-854. Reportedly, close to half of the unique spike-specific TCRs recognized epitopes lying outside the regions that are mutated in the B.1.351 and B.1.1.7 variants. A significant rise in spike-specific TCR breadth and depth was observed after two AZD1222 doses relative to day 0 and relative to MenACWY recipients.

The rearrangement joined TRBV28 to TRBJ1-1; TRBD1 is possibly the D segment (5 matching bases). The source was peripheral blood, collected on day 0 of AZD1222 vaccination. This clonotype originated in an adult in good health. The nucleotide sequence is TGTGCCAGCATCCCCGGCCAGGGAGAAGCTTTCTTT. Protein translation: CASIPGQGEAFF.